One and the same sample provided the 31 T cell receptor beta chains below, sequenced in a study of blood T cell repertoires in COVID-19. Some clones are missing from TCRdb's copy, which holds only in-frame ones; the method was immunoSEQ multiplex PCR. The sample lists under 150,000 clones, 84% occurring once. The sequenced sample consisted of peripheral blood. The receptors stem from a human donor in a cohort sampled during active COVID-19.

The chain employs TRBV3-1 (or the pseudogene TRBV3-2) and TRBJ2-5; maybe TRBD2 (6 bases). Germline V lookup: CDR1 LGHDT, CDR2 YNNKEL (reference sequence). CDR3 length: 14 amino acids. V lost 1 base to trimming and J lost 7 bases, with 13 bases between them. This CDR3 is CASSQVGGSGTQYF. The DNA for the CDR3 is TGTGCCAGCAGCCAAGTCGGAGGGTCCGGGACCCAGTACTTC.

CDR3 DNA: TGTGCCAGCAGCAAGCACGGACAGGTTCCCATCTATGGCTACACCTTC. Its translation is CASSKHGQVPIYGYTF. The chain uses TRBV7-2 and TRBJ1-2, with TRBD1 matching 7 bases. Germline V gene lookup returns CDR1 SGHTA and CDR2 FQGNSA. V lost 5 bases, J lost 4 bases, and 13 bases stayed unmatched. The CDR3 is made up of 16 amino acids.

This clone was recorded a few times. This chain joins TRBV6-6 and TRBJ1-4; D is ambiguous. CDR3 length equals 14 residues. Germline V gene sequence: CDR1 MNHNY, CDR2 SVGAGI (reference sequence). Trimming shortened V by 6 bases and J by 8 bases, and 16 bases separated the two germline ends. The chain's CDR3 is CASRGGRVREKLFF. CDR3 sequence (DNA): TGTGCCAGCAGAGGAGGGAGGGTCCGAGAAAAACTGTTTTTT.

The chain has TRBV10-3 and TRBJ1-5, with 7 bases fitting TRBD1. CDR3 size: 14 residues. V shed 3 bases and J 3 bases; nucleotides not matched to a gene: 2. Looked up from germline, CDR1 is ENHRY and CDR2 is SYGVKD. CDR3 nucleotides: TGTGCCATCAGTGATACAGGGGACAATCAGCCCCAGCATTTT. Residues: CAISDTGDNQPQHF.

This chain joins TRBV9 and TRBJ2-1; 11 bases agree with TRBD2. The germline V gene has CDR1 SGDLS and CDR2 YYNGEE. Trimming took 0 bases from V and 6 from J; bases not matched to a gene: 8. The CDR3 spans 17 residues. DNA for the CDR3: TGTGCCAGCAGCGTAGCTAGCGGGGGGACCTCTTTCAATGAGCAGTTCTTC. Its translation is CASSVASGGTSFNEQFF.

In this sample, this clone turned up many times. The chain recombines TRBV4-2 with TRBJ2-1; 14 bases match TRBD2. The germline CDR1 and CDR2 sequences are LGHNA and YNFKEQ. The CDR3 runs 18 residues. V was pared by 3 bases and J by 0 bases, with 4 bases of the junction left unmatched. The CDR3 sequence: CASSHEGLAGDSYNEQFF. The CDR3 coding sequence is TGTGCCAGCAGCCACGAGGGACTAGCGGGGGACTCCTACAATGAGCAGTTCTTC.

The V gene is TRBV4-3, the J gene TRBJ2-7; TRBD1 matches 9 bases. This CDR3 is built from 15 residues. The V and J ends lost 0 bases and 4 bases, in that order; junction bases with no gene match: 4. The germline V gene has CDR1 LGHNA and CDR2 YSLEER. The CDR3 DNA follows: TGCGCCAGCAGCCAAGATCGGACAGGGGTTTACGAGCAGTACTTC. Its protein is CASSQDRTGVYEQYF.

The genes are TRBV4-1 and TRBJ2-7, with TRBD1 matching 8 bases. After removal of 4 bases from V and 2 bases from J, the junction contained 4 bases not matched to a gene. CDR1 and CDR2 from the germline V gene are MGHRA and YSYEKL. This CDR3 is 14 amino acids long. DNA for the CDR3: TGCGCCAGCAGCCGCTCACAGGGGGCCTACGAGCAGTACTTC. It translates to CASSRSQGAYEQYF.

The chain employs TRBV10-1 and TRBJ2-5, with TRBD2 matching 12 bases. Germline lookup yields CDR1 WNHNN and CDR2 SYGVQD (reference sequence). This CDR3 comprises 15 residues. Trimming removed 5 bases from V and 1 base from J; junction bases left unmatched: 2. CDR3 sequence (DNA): TGCGCCAGCAGTCTAGCGGGGGGGAGCCAAGAGACCCAGTACTTC. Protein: CASSLAGGSQETQYF.

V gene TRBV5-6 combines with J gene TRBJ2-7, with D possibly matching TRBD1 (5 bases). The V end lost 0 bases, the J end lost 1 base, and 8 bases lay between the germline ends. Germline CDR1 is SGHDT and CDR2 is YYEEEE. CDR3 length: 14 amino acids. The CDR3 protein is CASSLDQGSYEQYF. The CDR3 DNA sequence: TGTGCCAGCAGCTTGGACCAGGGATCCTACGAGCAGTACTTC.

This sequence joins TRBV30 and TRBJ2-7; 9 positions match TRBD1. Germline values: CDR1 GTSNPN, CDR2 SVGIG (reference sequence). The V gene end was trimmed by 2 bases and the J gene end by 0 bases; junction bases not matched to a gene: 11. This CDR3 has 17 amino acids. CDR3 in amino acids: CAWSPRPGTGFSYEQYF. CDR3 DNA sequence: TGTGCCTGGAGTCCCCGTCCCGGGACAGGGTTCTCCTACGAGCAGTACTTC.

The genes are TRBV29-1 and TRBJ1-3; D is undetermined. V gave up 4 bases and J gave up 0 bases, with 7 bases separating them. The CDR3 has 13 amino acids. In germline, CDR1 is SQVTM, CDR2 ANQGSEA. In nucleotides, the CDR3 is TGCAGCGTTGGACACAACTCTGGAAACACCATATATTTT. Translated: CSVGHNSGNTIYF.

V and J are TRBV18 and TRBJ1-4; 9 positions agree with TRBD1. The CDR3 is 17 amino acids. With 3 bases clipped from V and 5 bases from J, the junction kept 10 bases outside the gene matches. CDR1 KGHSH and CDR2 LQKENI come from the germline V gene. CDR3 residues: CASSPRAGQGINEKLFF. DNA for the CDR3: TGTGCCAGCTCACCGCGAGCTGGACAGGGGATAAATGAAAAACTGTTTTTT. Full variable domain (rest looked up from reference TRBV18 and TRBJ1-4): NAGVMQNPRHLVRRRGQEARLRCSPMKGHSHVYWYRQLPEEGLKFMVYLQKENIIDESGMPKERFSAEFPKEGPSILRIQQVVRGDSAAYFCASSPRAGQGINEKLFFGSGTQLSVL.

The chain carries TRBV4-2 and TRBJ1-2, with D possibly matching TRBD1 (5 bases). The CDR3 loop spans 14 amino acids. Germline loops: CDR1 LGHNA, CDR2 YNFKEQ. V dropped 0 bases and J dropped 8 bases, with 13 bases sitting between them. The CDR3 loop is CASSQDRAAGGYTF. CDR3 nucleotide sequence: TGTGCCAGCAGCCAAGACAGGGCTGCTGGGGGCTACACCTTC.

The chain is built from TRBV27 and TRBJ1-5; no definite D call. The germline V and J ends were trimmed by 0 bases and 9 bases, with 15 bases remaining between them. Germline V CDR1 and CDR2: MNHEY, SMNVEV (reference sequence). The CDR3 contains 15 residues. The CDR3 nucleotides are TGTGCCAGCAGTTTATCGGCTGGGTGGGCTGGGCCCCAGCATTTT. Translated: CASSLSAGWAGPQHF.

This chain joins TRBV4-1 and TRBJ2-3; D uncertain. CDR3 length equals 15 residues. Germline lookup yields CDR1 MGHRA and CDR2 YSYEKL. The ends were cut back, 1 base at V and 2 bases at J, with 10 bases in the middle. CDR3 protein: CASSQGSFVTDTQYF. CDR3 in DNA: TGCGCCAGCAGCCAAGGAAGCTTTGTCACAGATACGCAGTATTTT.

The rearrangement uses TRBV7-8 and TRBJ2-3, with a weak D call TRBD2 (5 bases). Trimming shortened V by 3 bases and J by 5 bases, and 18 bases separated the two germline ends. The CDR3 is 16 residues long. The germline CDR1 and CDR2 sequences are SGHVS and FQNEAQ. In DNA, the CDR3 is TGTGCCAGCAGCTTCAGAGGGAGTACCGGGCAAGATACGCAGTATTTT. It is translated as CASSFRGSTGQDTQYF.

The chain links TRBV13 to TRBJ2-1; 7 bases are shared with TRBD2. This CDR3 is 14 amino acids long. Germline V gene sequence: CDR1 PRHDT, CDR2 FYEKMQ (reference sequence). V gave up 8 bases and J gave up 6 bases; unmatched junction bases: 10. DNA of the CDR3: TGTGCCAGCTCCCCCGCGGGACTATTCAATGAGCAGTTCTTC. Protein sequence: CASSPAGLFNEQFF.

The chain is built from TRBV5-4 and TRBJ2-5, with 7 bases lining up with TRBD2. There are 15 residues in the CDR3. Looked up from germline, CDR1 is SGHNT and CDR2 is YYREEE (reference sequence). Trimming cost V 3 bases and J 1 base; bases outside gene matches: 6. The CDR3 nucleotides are TGTGCCAGCAGCTCGGGGGGTGGGGGCCAAGAGACCCAGTACTTC. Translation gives CASSSGGGGQETQYF.

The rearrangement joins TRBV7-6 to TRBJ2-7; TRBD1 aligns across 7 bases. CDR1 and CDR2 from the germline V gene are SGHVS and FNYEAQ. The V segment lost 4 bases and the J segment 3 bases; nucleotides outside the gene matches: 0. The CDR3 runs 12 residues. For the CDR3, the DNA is TGTGCCAGCAGCTACAGGGGCTACGAGCAGTACTTC. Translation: CASSYRGYEQYF. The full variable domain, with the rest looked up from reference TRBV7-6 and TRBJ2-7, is GAGVSQSPRYKVTKRGQDVALRCDPISGHVSLYWYRQALGQGPEFLTYFNYEAQQDKSGLPNDRFSAERPEGSISTLTIQRTEQRDSAMYRCASSYRGYEQYFGPGTRLTVT.

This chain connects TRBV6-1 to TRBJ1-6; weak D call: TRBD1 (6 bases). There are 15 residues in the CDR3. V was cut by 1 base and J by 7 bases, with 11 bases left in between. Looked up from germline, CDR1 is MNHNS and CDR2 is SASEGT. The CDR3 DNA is TGTGCCAGCAGTGAAGGATCGGGACAAAATTCACCCCTCCACTTT. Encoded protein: CASSEGSGQNSPLHF.

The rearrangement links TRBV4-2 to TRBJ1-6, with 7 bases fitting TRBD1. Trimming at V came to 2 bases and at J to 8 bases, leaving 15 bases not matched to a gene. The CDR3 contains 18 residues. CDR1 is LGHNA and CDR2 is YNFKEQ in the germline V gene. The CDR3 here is CASSQQGGTPTWDSPLHF. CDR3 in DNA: TGTGCCAGCAGCCAACAGGGGGGAACCCCTACGTGGGATTCACCCCTCCACTTT.

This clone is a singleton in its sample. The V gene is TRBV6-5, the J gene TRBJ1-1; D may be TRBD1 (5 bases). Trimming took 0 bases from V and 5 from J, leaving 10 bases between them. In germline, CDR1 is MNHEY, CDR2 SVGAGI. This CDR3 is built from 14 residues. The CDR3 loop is CASSYSGGSTEAFF. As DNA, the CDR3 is TGTGCCAGCAGTTACTCCGGGGGGTCTACTGAAGCTTTCTTT.

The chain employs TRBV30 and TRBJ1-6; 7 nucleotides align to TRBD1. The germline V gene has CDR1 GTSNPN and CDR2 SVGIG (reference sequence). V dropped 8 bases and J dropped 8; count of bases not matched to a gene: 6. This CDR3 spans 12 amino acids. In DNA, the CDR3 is TGTGCCACCGACAGGGACCATTCACCCCTCCACTTT. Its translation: CATDRDHSPLHF.

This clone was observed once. CDR3 sequence (DNA): TGTGCCAGCAGCTTATTTTTGCGGGTGACCTACAATGAGCAGTTCTTC. It yields the protein CASSLFLRVTYNEQFF. This chain links TRBV7-3 with TRBJ2-1; D perhaps matches TRBD2 (5 bases). Looked up from germline, CDR1 is SGHTA and CDR2 is FQGTGA. The V and J ends lost 2 bases and 2 bases respectively, with 13 bases between them. CDR3 length: 16 amino acids. Full variable domain (rest looked up from reference TRBV7-3 and TRBJ2-1): GAGVSQTPSNKVTEKGKYVELRCDPISGHTALYWYRQSLGQGPEFLIYFQGTGAADDSGLPNDRFFAVRPEGSVSTLKIQRTERGDSAVYLCASSLFLRVTYNEQFFGPGTRLTVL.

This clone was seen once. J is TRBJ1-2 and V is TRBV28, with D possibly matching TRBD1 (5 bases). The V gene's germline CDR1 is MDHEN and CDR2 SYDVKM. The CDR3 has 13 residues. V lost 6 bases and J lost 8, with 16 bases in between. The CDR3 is CASRSGTPGGYTF. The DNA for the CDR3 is TGTGCCAGCAGAAGCGGGACCCCGGGGGGCTACACCTTC.

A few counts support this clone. The CDR3 DNA follows: TGTGCCAGCAGTCTGGGGGGGGCCCGACCTAATAATTCACCCCTCCACTTT. It is translated as CASSLGGARPNNSPLHF. V usage is TRBV5-4 and J usage is TRBJ1-6; TRBD1 might be the D (6 bases). Trimming left V 5 bases short and J 5 bases short, with 20 bases between. From germline, CDR1 is SGHNT and CDR2 YYREEE (reference sequence). There are 17 residues in the CDR3. Full variable domain (rest looked up from reference TRBV5-4 and TRBJ1-6): ETGVTQSPTHLIKTRGQQVTLRCSSQSGHNTVSWYQQALGQGPQFIFQYYREEENGRGNFPPRFSGLQFPNYSSELNVNALELDDSALYLCASSLGGARPNNSPLHFGNGTRLTVT.

The CDR3: CASSEDRSLNTEAFF. DNA of the CDR3: TGTGCCAGCAGTGAGGACAGATCCTTGAACACTGAAGCTTTCTTT. The chain has TRBV6-1 and TRBJ1-1; TRBD1 might be the D (6 bases). From germline, CDR1 is MNHNS and CDR2 SASEGT. The CDR3 extends over 15 amino acids. The germline V and J ends were trimmed by 3 bases and 0 bases, with 11 bases remaining between them.

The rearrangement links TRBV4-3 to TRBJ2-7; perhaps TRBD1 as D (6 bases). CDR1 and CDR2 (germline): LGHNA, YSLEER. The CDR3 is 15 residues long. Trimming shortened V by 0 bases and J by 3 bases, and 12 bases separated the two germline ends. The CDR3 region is CASSQDVTGNYEQYF. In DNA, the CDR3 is TGCGCCAGCAGCCAAGATGTAACAGGGAACTACGAGCAGTACTTC.

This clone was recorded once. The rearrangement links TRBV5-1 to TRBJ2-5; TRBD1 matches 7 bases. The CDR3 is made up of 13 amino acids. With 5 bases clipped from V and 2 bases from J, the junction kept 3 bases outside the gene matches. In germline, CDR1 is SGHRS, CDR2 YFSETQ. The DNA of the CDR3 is TGCGCCAGCAGGCCGACAGGGCAAGAGACCCAGTACTTC. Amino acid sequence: CASRPTGQETQYF.

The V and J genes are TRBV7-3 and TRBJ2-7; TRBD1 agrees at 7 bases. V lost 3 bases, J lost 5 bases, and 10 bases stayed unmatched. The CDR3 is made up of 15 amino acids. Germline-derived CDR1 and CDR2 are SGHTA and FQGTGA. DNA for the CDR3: TGTGCCAGCAGCTTGCTGCGGACAGGAGAAAACGAGCAGTACTTC. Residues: CASSLLRTGENEQYF.